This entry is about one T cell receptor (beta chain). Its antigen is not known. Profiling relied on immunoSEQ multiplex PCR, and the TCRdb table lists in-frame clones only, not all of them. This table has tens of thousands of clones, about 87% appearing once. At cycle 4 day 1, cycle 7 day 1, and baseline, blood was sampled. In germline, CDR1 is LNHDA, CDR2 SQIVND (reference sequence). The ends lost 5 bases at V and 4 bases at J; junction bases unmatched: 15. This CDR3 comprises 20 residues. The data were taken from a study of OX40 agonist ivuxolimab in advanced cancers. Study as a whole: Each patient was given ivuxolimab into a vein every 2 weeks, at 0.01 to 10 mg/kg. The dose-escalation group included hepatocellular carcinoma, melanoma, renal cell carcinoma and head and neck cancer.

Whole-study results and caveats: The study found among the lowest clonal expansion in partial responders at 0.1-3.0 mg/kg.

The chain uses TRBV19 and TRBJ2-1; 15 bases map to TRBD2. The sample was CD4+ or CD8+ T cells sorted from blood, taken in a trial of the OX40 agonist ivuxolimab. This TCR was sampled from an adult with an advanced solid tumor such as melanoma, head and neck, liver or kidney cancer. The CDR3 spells CASSSTGTSGRKGKYNEQFF. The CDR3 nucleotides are TGTGCCAGTAGTTCCACCGGGACTAGCGGGAGGAAGGGCAAGTACAATGAGCAGTTCTTC.